This T cell receptor (beta chain) was identified in a study of blood T cell repertoires in COVID-19. Germline V lookup: CDR1 SGHDT, CDR2 YYEEEE. The CDR3 spans 15 residues. V was pared by 4 bases and J by 4 bases, with 8 bases of the junction left unmatched. TCRdb's table, derived via immunoSEQ multiplex PCR, lists solely in-frame clones and lacks some. The sample records 300,000 to 350,000 clones, over 75% being singletons. The TCR sequence derives from a man younger than 45 who had recovered from COVID-19. The gene calls are TRBV5-6 and TRBJ1-2, with 9 bases identical to TRBD1. The sequencing input was PBMCs or T cells enriched from blood (not recorded which). Here the CDR3 DNA reads TGTGCCAGCAGCCTCGGACAGGGGTTAAGCTATGGCTACACCTTC. Translating gives CASSLGQGLSYGYTF.